One and the same sample provided the 30 T cell receptor beta chains below, sequenced in a study of shared clonotypes between healthy human individuals. This table comes from immunoSEQ multiplex PCR, and its TCRdb copy is limited to in-frame clones, with some not included. This table holds millions of clones, 93% found once. Terminally differentiated effector memory CD45RA+ cells were excluded by CCR7 positive selection of CD45RO-negative cells. The sample taken for sequencing was naive CD8+ T cells from PBMCs. Receptor source: a young man in good health. Some clones in this sample may be carry-over from other donors' samples.

The rearrangement uses TRBV7-8 and TRBJ2-1; perhaps TRBD1 as D (6 bases). The CDR3 spans 17 residues. Deletions cut 0 bases from V and 0 bases from J, with 12 bases between. Germline V gene sequence: CDR1 SGHVS, CDR2 FQNEAQ. The CDR3 coding sequence is TGTGCCAGCAGCTTAGCGCCTCAGGGGAGCTCCTACAATGAGCAGTTCTTC. This translates into CASSLAPQGSSYNEQFF.

Note on this clone: The same CDR3 arises from other DNA sequences in this sample as well. The rearrangement joins TRBV6-1 to TRBJ2-7, with no clear D. V lost 0 bases to trimming and J lost 1 base, with 7 bases between them. CDR1 and CDR2 from the germline V gene are MNHNS and SASEGT. The CDR3 runs 14 residues. CDR3 region: CASSEAGRSYEQYF. CDR3 nucleotide sequence: TGTGCCAGCAGTGAAGCAGGACGGTCCTACGAGCAGTACTTC.

The chain uses TRBV4-3 and TRBJ2-1; D gene uncertain. The CDR3 is 15 residues long. Germline loops: CDR1 LGHNA, CDR2 YSLEER. V was trimmed by 3 bases and J by 8 bases, leaving 17 bases between them. This CDR3 reads CASSQQPPGADEQFF. For the CDR3, the DNA is TGCGCCAGCAGCCAGCAACCACCAGGAGCCGATGAGCAGTTCTTC.

The chain uses TRBV7-8 and TRBJ2-7, with no clear D. This CDR3 comprises 12 residues. Germline V gives CDR1 SGHVS, CDR2 FQNEAQ. V was trimmed by 5 bases and J by 7 bases, leaving 12 bases between them. The CDR3 region is CASSPYRGEQYF. In DNA, the CDR3 is TGTGCCAGCAGCCCCTACCGAGGAGAGCAGTACTTC.

The chain has TRBV28 and TRBJ2-1; maybe TRBD2 (5 bases). This CDR3 spans 16 amino acids. V was trimmed by 1 base and J by 4 bases, leaving 14 bases between them. Germline CDR1 reads MDHEN; CDR2 reads SYDVKM. The CDR3 here is CASSLYPGTTYNEQFF. CDR3 sequence (DNA): TGTGCCAGCAGTTTATATCCGGGAACTACTTACAATGAGCAGTTCTTC.

V usage is TRBV4-2 and J usage is TRBJ1-1; D uncertain. The CDR3 spans 15 residues. Trimming stripped 0 bases from V and 0 bases from J, with 8 bases between. Germline CDR1 and CDR2: LGHNA and YNFKEQ. The CDR3 loop reads CASSQDLVMNTEAFF. Here the CDR3 DNA reads TGTGCCAGCAGCCAAGATTTAGTGATGAACACTGAAGCTTTCTTT.

The V and J genes are TRBV10-3 and TRBJ2-7; D remains ambiguous. The CDR3 covers 15 residues. CDR1 and CDR2 from the germline V gene are ENHRY and SYGVKD. V was clipped by 6 bases and J by 2 bases, with 17 bases between them. The CDR3 protein is CAISNPPGYTYEQYF. CDR3 sequence (DNA): TGTGCCATCAGCAACCCCCCGGGCTACACCTACGAGCAGTACTTC.

The chain combines TRBV4-2 with TRBJ2-4; possibly TRBD2 for D (5 bases). Germline V gene data show CDR1 as LGHNA and CDR2 as YNFKEQ. CDR3 length: 14 amino acids. Trimming took 6 bases from V and 0 from J, leaving 9 bases between them. This CDR3 reads CASSDGLAKNIQYF. The DNA of the CDR3 is TGTGCCAGCAGTGATGGACTAGCCAAAAACATTCAGTACTTC.

This chain links TRBV27 with TRBJ1-1; 7 bases agree with TRBD1. Germline-derived CDR1 and CDR2 are MNHEY and SMNVEV (reference sequence). J lost 1 base, V lost 6 bases, and 5 bases had no gene match. The CDR3 contains 14 residues. CDR3 sequence reads: CASRLGGGNTEAFF. DNA for the CDR3: TGTGCCAGCAGATTAGGGGGCGGGAACACTGAAGCTTTCTTT.

The rearrangement uses TRBV7-9 and TRBJ2-7, with a possible D match to TRBD2 (6 bases). Per germline, CDR1 SEHNR and CDR2 FQNEAQ (reference sequence). The CDR3 is 14 amino acids. Trimming left V 1 base short and J 6 bases short, with 13 bases between. The CDR3: CASSLVGGGGEQYF. The DNA of the CDR3 is TGTGCCAGCAGCTTAGTTGGGGGAGGTGGCGAGCAGTACTTC.

About this clone: Other DNA sequences from this sample encode an identical CDR3 as well. This chain joins TRBV27 and TRBJ1-5, with D unresolved. There are 13 residues in the CDR3. With 2 bases removed from V and 5 bases from J, the gap between germline ends came to 7 bases. In germline, CDR1 is MNHEY, CDR2 SMNVEV (reference sequence). This CDR3 is CASSLGVYQPQHF. The CDR3 DNA is TGTGCCAGCAGTTTAGGAGTATATCAGCCCCAGCATTTT.

This clone was seen only a few times. Other DNA variants within this sample encode the same CDR3. V usage is TRBV30 and J usage is TRBJ1-1; D unclear. Trimming left V 3 bases short and J 5 bases short, with 10 bases between. Germline loops: CDR1 GTSNPN, CDR2 SVGIG (reference sequence). There are 12 residues in the CDR3. The CDR3 loop reads CAWSPPGTEAFF. In DNA, the CDR3 is TGTGCCTGGAGCCCCCCGGGGACTGAAGCTTTCTTT.

The CDR3 coding sequence is TGTGCCAGCATGAGGGCGGGCACTGAAGCTTTCTTT. Its translation is CASMRAGTEAFF. V usage is TRBV28 and J usage is TRBJ1-1; D is unclear. V lost 7 bases to trimming and J lost 4 bases, with 10 bases between them. CDR3 length: 12 residues. Germline CDR1 is MDHEN and CDR2 is SYDVKM.

The chain carries TRBV5-4 and TRBJ2-1; 13 bases map to TRBD2. Germline V gene data show CDR1 as SGHNT and CDR2 as YYREEE (reference sequence). The CDR3 is 15 amino acids. J gave up 6 bases and V 4 bases, and 4 bases lay outside the gene matches. CDR3 protein: CASSPWTSGGNEQFF. DNA for the CDR3: TGTGCCAGCAGCCCCTGGACTAGCGGGGGCAATGAGCAGTTCTTC. Based on the CDR3 plus reference TRBV5-4 and TRBJ2-1, the full variable domain is ETGVTQSPTHLIKTRGQQVTLRCSSQSGHNTVSWYQQALGQGPQFIFQYYREEENGRGNFPPRFSGLQFPNYSSELNVNALELDDSALYLCASSPWTSGGNEQFFGPGTRLTVL.

The chain combines TRBV7-8 with TRBJ2-5; D perhaps matches TRBD1 (5 bases). V lost 5 bases, J lost 1 base, and 8 bases lay in between. This CDR3 contains 13 residues. CDR1 and CDR2 from the germline V gene are SGHVS and FQNEAQ. The CDR3, as DNA: TGTGCCAGCAGCACGGACACCCAAGAGACCCAGTACTTC. Translated: CASSTDTQETQYF.

The chain combines TRBV7-9 with TRBJ2-1; 7 positions agree with TRBD1. Trimming took 4 bases from V and 4 from J; bases not matched to a gene: 7. This CDR3 has 15 residues. Germline V gives CDR1 SEHNR, CDR2 FQNEAQ (reference sequence). The CDR3, as DNA: TGTGCCAGCAGCTCTACCGGGACAGATTACAATGAGCAGTTCTTC. It encodes CASSSTGTDYNEQFF.

The chain has TRBV27 and TRBJ2-1; D call uncertain. Germline V gene sequence: CDR1 MNHEY, CDR2 SMNVEV (reference sequence). The CDR3 has 14 residues. The V gene lost 3 bases and the J gene lost 4 bases, with 10 bases spanning the gap. CDR3 DNA: TGTGCCAGCAGTTTTGGCAGCCTATACAATGAGCAGTTCTTC. Its translation: CASSFGSLYNEQFF.

The rearrangement links TRBV29-1 to TRBJ2-3, with D hard to call. This CDR3 is built from 13 residues. The V gene's germline CDR1 is SQVTM and CDR2 ANQGSEA. The V end lost 6 bases, the J end lost 2 bases, and 12 bases lay between the germline ends. CDR3 amino acids: CSVDPYSTDTQYF. DNA of the CDR3: TGCAGCGTGGACCCTTATTCCACAGATACGCAGTATTTT.

This sequence joins TRBV4-1 and TRBJ2-4; 12 bases agree with TRBD2. V shed 4 bases and J 1 base; nucleotides not matched to a gene: 5. This CDR3 has 17 residues. Germline loops: CDR1 MGHRA, CDR2 YSYEKL. CDR3 loop: CASSPRLAGEAKNIQYF. CDR3 in DNA: TGCGCCAGCAGCCCAAGACTAGCGGGAGAGGCCAAAAACATTCAGTACTTC.

The table lists this clone with a few counts. The chain uses TRBV7-8 and TRBJ2-7; D unclear. This CDR3 region has 14 residues. V lost 1 base, J lost 7 bases, and 14 bases lay in between. From germline, CDR1 is SGHVS and CDR2 FQNEAQ. CDR3 sequence: CASSLEGSYLEQYF. The CDR3 bases are TGTGCCAGCAGCTTAGAGGGTTCCTACTTAGAGCAGTACTTC.

Only one count was recorded for this clone. The rearrangement uses TRBV27 and TRBJ2-2; 11 bases are a match to TRBD1. Looked up from germline, CDR1 is MNHEY and CDR2 is SMNVEV (reference sequence). The ends lost 10 bases at V and 5 bases at J; junction bases unmatched: 3. This CDR3 region has 13 residues. CDR3 sequence reads: CATRDRGTGELFF. CDR3 DNA: TGTGCCACCCGGGACAGGGGGACCGGGGAGCTGTTTTTT.

The chain is built from TRBV30 and TRBJ2-3; TRBD2 might be the D (7 bases). The CDR3 runs to 16 residues. Germline CDR1 and CDR2: GTSNPN and SVGIG (reference sequence). Between the trimmed V and J ends, which lost 4 bases and 5 bases, there was a span of 22 bases. The chain's CDR3 is CAWKGLYAGAEDTQYF. The CDR3 nucleotides read TGTGCCTGGAAGGGTTTGTACGCGGGGGCCGAAGATACGCAGTATTTT. Based on the CDR3 plus reference TRBV30 and TRBJ2-3, the full variable domain is SQTIHQWPATLVQPVGSPLSLECTVEGTSNPNLYWYRQAAGRGLQLLFYSVGIGQISSEVPQNLSASRPQDRQFILSSKKLLLSDSGFYLCAWKGLYAGAEDTQYFGPGTRLTVL.

This clone was detected once. Other nucleotide sequences in the sample specify the same CDR3. This chain uses TRBV7-9 with TRBJ2-7, with D unclear. Germline V lookup: CDR1 SEHNR, CDR2 FQNEAQ (reference sequence). This CDR3 has 11 amino acids. Trimming shortened V by 2 bases and J by 6 bases, and 5 bases separated the two germline ends. The CDR3 is CASSLSSEQYF. Here the CDR3 DNA reads TGTGCCAGCAGCTTAAGTTCCGAGCAGTACTTC.

This clone was counted a single time. The rearrangement joins TRBV7-9 to TRBJ2-2, with D possibly TRBD1 on 5 matching bases. The germline gives CDR1 SEHNR, CDR2 FQNEAQ (reference sequence). The CDR3 covers 15 residues. Trimming took 5 bases from V and 4 from J, leaving 14 bases between them. The CDR3 here is CASSGWGRVTGELFF. The DNA for the CDR3 is TGTGCCAGCAGCGGGTGGGGCAGGGTCACCGGGGAGCTGTTTTTT.

In DNA form, the CDR3 reads TGTGCCAGCAGTTGGGGTATATTACCGCGGGGGACCCGTCTTCAAGAGACCCAGTACTTC. Translating it yields CASSWGILPRGTRLQETQYF. The chain couples TRBV6-7 to TRBJ2-5; 7 bases match TRBD2. TRBV6-7 belongs to the ORF category, with a function that is uncertain. The CDR3 is 20 residues long. V lost 4 bases to trimming and J lost 2 bases; unmatched junction nucleotides: 22.

The chain joins TRBV25-1 to TRBJ2-1, with TRBD2 matching 11 bases. The CDR3 spans 15 residues. The germline gives CDR1 MGHDK, CDR2 SYGVNS. The J segment lost 3 bases and the V segment lost 6 bases, leaving 4 bases of the junction unmatched. The CDR3 reads CASREGLAVYNEQFF. The CDR3, as DNA: TGTGCCAGCAGAGAGGGACTAGCGGTCTACAATGAGCAGTTCTTC. Filled out from reference TRBV25-1 and TRBJ2-1, the complete variable domain reads EADIYQTPRYLVIGTGKKITLECSQTMGHDKMYWYQQDPGMELHLIHYSYGVNSTEKGDLSSESTVSRIRTEHFPLTLESARPSHTSQYLCASREGLAVYNEQFFGPGTRLTVL.

The CDR3 DNA follows: TGTGCCAGCAGCTTCGCGGCTAGCGGGTTACCCTACGAGCAGTACTTC. Encoded protein: CASSFAASGLPYEQYF. The V and J genes are TRBV11-2 and TRBJ2-7, with TRBD2 matching over 8 bases. Germline V gives CDR1 SGHAT, CDR2 FQNNGV. Trimming cost V 3 bases and J 2 bases; bases outside gene matches: 9. The CDR3 has 16 amino acids.

The chain recombines TRBV7-9 with TRBJ1-5; tentative D call: TRBD1 (5 bases). The CDR3 runs to 15 residues. The germline V and J ends were trimmed by 5 bases and 6 bases, with 17 bases remaining between them. Per the germline V gene, CDR1 is SEHNR and CDR2 is FQNEAQ (reference sequence). The CDR3 nucleotides are TGTGCCAGCAGCCTAGGCGGAGGGGCGACTCAGCCCCAGCATTTT. Amino acid sequence: CASSLGGGATQPQHF.

V gene TRBV7-9 combines with J gene TRBJ2-1; D not resolved. Germline CDR1 SEHNR, CDR2 FQNEAQ (reference sequence). V lost 3 bases to trimming and J lost 1 base, with 13 bases between them. This CDR3 contains 16 residues. CDR3: CASSFAGDSSYNEQFF. The CDR3 DNA is TGTGCCAGCAGCTTCGCAGGCGATTCGTCCTACAATGAGCAGTTCTTC.

The V call is TRBV27, the J call TRBJ2-1, with 7 bases aligning to TRBD1. Trimming cost V 0 bases and J 6 bases; bases outside gene matches: 5. Germline V gene lookup returns CDR1 MNHEY and CDR2 SMNVEV (reference sequence). The CDR3 has 15 residues. CDR3 coding DNA: TGTGCCAGCAGTTTATCGACAACAGGGGTCAATGAGCAGTTCTTC. Translated, it gives CASSLSTTGVNEQFF.